The clone carrying this T cell receptor beta chain has only a few counts. The antigen remains undetermined. The data stem from a study of CD8 T cells in ankylosing spondylitis. Overall study results and limits: Fewer than ten highly homologous variants made up a TCR beta motif, and this motif appeared characteristic of ankylosing spondylitis blood. Significantly higher representation of disease-linked clones was reported for matched ankylosing spondylitis synovial fluid.

TCR beta libraries were made by quantitative 5'-RACE with molecular barcodes. TCRdb ran MiXCR on the 5' RACE reads and lists one entry per CDR3 protein. This repertoire shows about 130,000 distinct CDR3 sequences, approximately 14% found once; its top ten account for approximately 3.1%. The CDR3 length is 16 residues. Unmatched junction bases numbered 6, after V lost 5 bases and J lost 1 base. The sample consisted of blood, either unsorted or a sorted T cell fraction (not recorded which). This rearrangement joins TRBV12-3 or TRBV12-4 to TRBJ2-5; TRBD2 matches at 11 bases. This receptor was obtained from a female donor with ankylosing spondylitis or in good health (not recorded which). CDR3 region: CASSGVAGGPQETQYF. The CDR3 DNA reads as TGTGCCAGCAGTGGGGTAGCGGGAGGGCCCCAAGAGACCCAGTACTTC.